These 31 T cell receptor beta chains came from one sample sequenced in a study of blood T cells in healthy people across ages. A J-beta primer mix and a sample-barcoded 5' primer were used in a second PCR of roughly 6 to 12 cycles. A single record per CDR3 protein comes from TCRdb applying MiXCR to the 5' RACE reads. The sample holds 1 million or so distinct CDR3 sequences, more than 40% seen once. The sample taken for sequencing was blood. These receptors were obtained from an older woman in good health.

The V gene is TRBV9, the J gene TRBJ2-1; D may be TRBD1 or TRBD2 (6 bases each). Trimming pared 3 bases from V and 3 bases from J, leaving 19 bases between. Looked up from germline, CDR1 is SGDLS and CDR2 is YYNGEE. The CDR3 consists of 17 residues. CDR3 loop: CASSDSRGGKNYNEQFF. The CDR3, as DNA: TGTGCCAGCAGCGACTCCAGGGGCGGGAAGAACTACAATGAGCAGTTCTTC.

The chain couples TRBV7-2 to TRBJ2-1; D is ambiguous. Germline V gene sequence: CDR1 SGHTA, CDR2 FQGNSA. V was pared by 0 bases and J by 8 bases, with 17 bases between. There are 16 residues in the CDR3. The CDR3 region is CASSLAGKINGHEQFF. CDR3 nucleotide sequence: TGTGCCAGCAGCTTAGCGGGGAAAATCAATGGGCATGAGCAGTTCTTC.

The J gene is TRBJ2-1, the V gene TRBV29-1, with 10 positions matching TRBD2. J lost 6 bases, V lost 4 bases, and 15 bases had no gene match. The CDR3 loop spans 17 amino acids. From germline, CDR1 is SQVTM and CDR2 ANQGSEA. CDR3 residues: CSVAGGDLAGVSNEQFF. CDR3 DNA sequence: TGCAGCGTTGCGGGGGGGGACCTAGCGGGAGTCTCCAATGAGCAGTTCTTC.

The chain joins TRBV4-1 to TRBJ2-1, with TRBD1 matching over 8 bases. This CDR3 is built from 15 residues. In germline, CDR1 is MGHRA, CDR2 YSYEKL. V lost 4 bases and J lost 2; bases outside the gene matches: 4. The CDR3 coding sequence is TGCGCCAGCAGCCCACAGGGGGTAACCTACAATGAGCAGTTCTTC. The encoded protein is CASSPQGVTYNEQFF.

In its sample, this clonotype was seen once. The chain couples TRBV29-1 to TRBJ2-3; D might be TRBD2 (5 bases). V was shortened by 6 bases and J by 2 bases, with 24 bases between the two germline ends. The CDR3 has 17 amino acids. Germline V gives CDR1 SQVTM, CDR2 ANQGSEA. This CDR3 is CSVAFPLRGSTTDTQYF. The CDR3 bases are TGCAGCGTCGCCTTCCCTCTTCGTGGGAGTACCACAGATACGCAGTATTTT.

V gene TRBV5-1 combines with J gene TRBJ1-6; maybe TRBD1 (6 bases). Germline lookup yields CDR1 SGHRS and CDR2 YFSETQ. Deletions cut 0 bases from V and 10 bases from J, with 14 bases between. The CDR3 consists of 15 residues. CDR3 amino acids: CASSLGDTGVSPLHF. The CDR3 region has the DNA TGCGCCAGCAGCTTGGGGGACACGGGCGTATCACCCCTCCACTTT.

The chain has TRBV6-1 and TRBJ2-7; 7 positions agree with TRBD2. From germline, CDR1 is MNHNS and CDR2 SASEGT. The CDR3 length is 15 residues. J was trimmed by 0 bases and V by 3 bases; bases with no gene match: 5. CDR3 bases: TGTGCCAGCAGTGATTTACTAGCGCTCTCCTACGAGCAGTACTTC. This translates into CASSDLLALSYEQYF.

J is TRBJ2-7 and V is TRBV9; 7 positions agree with TRBD1. The J call may be faulty, since TRBJ2-5 better matches the DNA end. The germline V gene has CDR1 SGDLS and CDR2 YYNGEE. The CDR3 loop spans 14 amino acids. CDR3 bases: TGTGCCAGCAGCTTCGGGACAGCCCTGGAGACCCAGTACTTC. Protein: CASSFGTALETQYF.

This clonotype was detected a few times. V gene TRBV5-6 combines with J gene TRBJ1-4; 8 bases are shared with TRBD1. Per germline, CDR1 SGHDT and CDR2 YYEEEE. J was trimmed by 12 bases and V by 4 bases; bases with no gene match: 11. The CDR3 covers 14 residues. For the CDR3, the DNA is TGTGCCAGCAGCGAGGGCCAGGACAGGGCGGAACTGTTTTTT. It encodes CASSEGQDRAELFF.

V usage is TRBV3-1 and J usage is TRBJ2-4, with D perhaps TRBD1 (6 bases). Trimming took 4 bases from V and 3 from J, leaving 19 bases between them. CDR1 and CDR2 (germline): LGHDT, YNNKEL (reference sequence). This CDR3 has 17 amino acids. CDR3 nucleotides: TGTGCCAGCAGCCCGAGGGACACGGCGTTGTACAAAAACATTCAGTACTTC. This sequence encodes CASSPRDTALYKNIQYF.

There are many counts of this clonotype. This chain joins TRBV5-1 and TRBJ2-5, with 9 bases that match TRBD2. The CDR3 totals 15 residues. V shed 0 bases, J shed 4 bases, and the junction held 4 bases outside the gene matches. Germline V gives CDR1 SGHRS, CDR2 YFSETQ. CDR3 nucleotides: TGCGCCAGCAGCTTGGTGGCGGGAGGGCCAGAGACCCAGTACTTC. Translated: CASSLVAGGPETQYF.

The gene calls are TRBV11-2 and TRBJ2-2; D is unresolved. The V end lost 5 bases, the J end lost 1 base, and 8 bases lay between the germline ends. There are 14 residues in the CDR3. Germline CDR1 and CDR2: SGHAT and FQNNGV. CDR3 nucleotides: TGTGCCAGCAGCCTAAAGTTGAACACCGGGGAGCTGTTTTTT. Translation gives CASSLKLNTGELFF.

This clonotype was seen a handful of times. This chain connects TRBV5-4 to TRBJ2-5; D is unclear. Trimming pared 4 bases from V and 11 bases from J, leaving 24 bases between. This CDR3 is 15 amino acids long. Per germline, CDR1 SGHNT and CDR2 YYREEE (reference sequence). For the CDR3, the DNA is TGTGCCAGCAGCCCCTCTCCATCGGAATACAATGAGCAGTACTTC. It specifies CASSPSPSEYNEQYF.

This clonotype was detected only a few times. The rearrangement joins TRBV28 to TRBJ1-2; D is undetermined. The CDR3 has 14 amino acids. Germline V lookup: CDR1 MDHEN, CDR2 SYDVKM. With 6 bases removed from V and 1 base from J, the gap between germline ends came to 12 bases. Written as DNA, the CDR3 is TGTGCCAGCAGGCAAACCAGGCTTAACTATGGCTACACCTTC. It specifies CASRQTRLNYGYTF.

This chain links TRBV4-1 with TRBJ2-5, with TRBD1 matching 10 bases. Trimming took 1 base from V and 2 from J; bases not matched to a gene: 4. CDR3 length: 16 residues. The germline V gene has CDR1 MGHRA and CDR2 YSYEKL. The CDR3 coding sequence is TGCGCCAGCAGCCAAGGAGGGACAGGGGTGCAAGAGACCCAGTACTTC. As protein: CASSQGGTGVQETQYF.

The rearrangement links TRBV14 to TRBJ2-7, with 7 bases aligning to TRBD1. This CDR3 contains 16 residues. V lost 2 bases to trimming and J lost 2 bases; unmatched junction nucleotides: 9. Germline lookup yields CDR1 SGHDN and CDR2 FVKESK. The DNA for the CDR3 is TGTGCCAGCAGCCAATCCGTTACCGGGACAGCCTACGAGCAGTACTTC. Protein: CASSQSVTGTAYEQYF.

The chain combines TRBV12-3 or TRBV12-4 with TRBJ2-3; 7 positions agree with TRBD2. This CDR3 has 17 residues. Losses at the gene ends were 3 bases for V and 3 bases for J; bases not matched to a gene: 12. DNA for the CDR3: TGTGCCAGCAGTTTTTCGACTAGCATCGGAGTTACAGATACGCAGTATTTT. Translating gives CASSFSTSIGVTDTQYF.

This chain joins TRBV29-1 and TRBJ2-7; no clear D. The CDR3 runs 11 residues. Germline CDR1 SQVTM, CDR2 ANQGSEA. V lost 1 base to trimming and J lost 6 bases, with 7 bases between them. The CDR3 sequence is CSVEVAAEQYF. The CDR3 nucleotides read TGCAGCGTTGAAGTGGCTGCCGAGCAGTACTTC.

The V call is TRBV5-1, the J call TRBJ2-7, with TRBD1 matching 11 bases. J gave up 0 bases and V 5 bases, and 7 bases lay outside the gene matches. The CDR3 is made up of 16 amino acids. Germline V lookup: CDR1 SGHRS, CDR2 YFSETQ. CDR3 sequence (DNA): TGCGCCAGCAGGCCGAAAGGACAGGGGGCCTCCTACGAGCAGTACTTC. Translating gives CASRPKGQGASYEQYF.

This clonotype was counted between two and nine times. The chain joins TRBV20-1 to TRBJ2-1, with TRBD2 identical over 9 bases. The germline V gene has CDR1 DFQATT and CDR2 SNEGSKA (reference sequence). The CDR3 is made up of 14 amino acids. After removal of 0 bases from V and 9 bases from J, the junction contained 6 bases not matched to a gene. The CDR3 spells CSAREGSGSIEQFF. CDR3 nucleotides: TGCAGTGCTAGAGAAGGTAGCGGGAGCATTGAGCAGTTCTTC.

On this clonotype: One end of the junction is discordant with germline, which a read error may explain. This chain joins TRBV5-1 and TRBJ2-7; D ambiguous. CDR1 and CDR2 from the germline V gene are SGHRS and YFSETQ. The CDR3 is made up of 14 amino acids. The CDR3 protein is CASGFGGPRDEQYF. CDR3 bases: TGCGCCAGCGGCTTTGGTGGCCCTAGGGACGAGCAGTACTTC.

V is TRBV5-5 and J is TRBJ2-4; D remains unclear. The J call could be wrong; TRBJ2-7 is a better fit for the DNA end. There are 13 residues in the CDR3. The V gene's germline CDR1 is SGHKS and CDR2 YYEKEE (reference sequence). In DNA, the CDR3 is TGTGCCAGCAGCGGGTCAGGCAGGTTCGAGCAGTACTTC. This encodes CASSGSGRFEQYF.

J is TRBJ2-1 and V is TRBV29-1; D gene unclear. Trimming shortened V by 7 bases and J by 12 bases, and 7 bases separated the two germline ends. CDR3 length: 8 residues. Germline-derived CDR1 and CDR2 are SQVTM and ANQGSEA. The CDR3 DNA reads as TGCAGCGCCGGCGGGCAGTTCTTC. Its protein is CSAGGQFF.

There are a few counts of this clonotype. The rearrangement links TRBV4-2 to TRBJ2-4; the D is unclear. The end of the DNA aligns better with TRBJ2-7, so the J call may be wrong. There are 15 residues in the CDR3. The germline gives CDR1 LGHNA, CDR2 YNFKEQ. CDR3 amino acids: CASSQASENGYEQYF. DNA of the CDR3: TGTGCCAGCAGCCAAGCTTCGGAGAATGGGTACGAGCAGTACTTC.

The V and J genes are TRBV20-1 and TRBJ1-1; D gene uncertain. This CDR3 region has 12 residues. Per germline, CDR1 DFQATT and CDR2 SNEGSKA (reference sequence). The CDR3 spells CPRVGGRTEAFF. In DNA, the CDR3 is TGCCCGCGGGTGGGAGGTCGGACTGAAGCTTTCTTT.

The chain carries TRBV5-6 and TRBJ2-5, with D hard to call. The V end was cut by 3 bases, the J end by 5 bases, with 14 bases between. Germline CDR1 and CDR2: SGHDT and YYEEEE. The CDR3 has 14 residues. The CDR3 is CASSSLTIGETQYF. CDR3 DNA sequence: TGTGCCAGCAGCTCACTCACTATCGGGGAGACCCAGTACTTC. Full variable domain (outside the CDR3, taken from reference TRBV5-6 and TRBJ2-5): DAGVTQSPTHLIKTRGQQVTLRCSPKSGHDTVSWYQQALGQGPQFIFQYYEEEERQRGNFPDRFSGHQFPNYSSELNVNALLLGDSALYLCASSSLTIGETQYFGPGTRLLVL.

V and J are TRBV15 and TRBJ2-1; D might be TRBD2 (6 bases). From germline, CDR1 is LNHNV and CDR2 YYDKDF (reference sequence). Trimming cost V 5 bases and J 9 bases, with 26 bases left between them. The CDR3 runs to 17 residues. The CDR3 is CATSPAPGTATGVEQFF. The CDR3 DNA reads TGTGCCACCAGCCCAGCCCCCGGGACTGCAACGGGCGTTGAGCAGTTCTTC.

V gene TRBV5-1 combines with J gene TRBJ2-1; TRBD2 agrees at 13 bases. CDR1 SGHRS and CDR2 YFSETQ come from the germline V gene. The V segment lost 2 bases and the J segment 9 bases; nucleotides outside the gene matches: 8. The CDR3 runs 16 residues. This chain's CDR3 is CASSLSGTSGIGEQFF. In DNA form, the CDR3 reads TGCGCCAGCAGCTTATCCGGGACTAGCGGGATTGGTGAGCAGTTCTTC.

This chain uses TRBV4-1 with TRBJ2-1, with 8 bases lining up with TRBD1. Looked up from germline, CDR1 is MGHRA and CDR2 is YSYEKL. There are 15 residues in the CDR3. Trimming cost V 3 bases and J 9 bases; bases outside gene matches: 10. CDR3 sequence reads: CASSHPGQGSGEQFF. CDR3 bases: TGCGCCAGCAGCCACCCCGGACAGGGAAGCGGTGAGCAGTTCTTC.

V and J are TRBV6-6 and TRBJ1-2, with TRBD1 matching over 9 bases. Germline-derived CDR1 and CDR2 are MNHNY and SVGAGI (reference sequence). Trimming at V came to 5 bases and at J to 7 bases, leaving 5 bases not matched to a gene. The CDR3 is made up of 13 amino acids. The CDR3 region is CASSRDRAVGYTF. The CDR3 coding sequence is TGTGCCAGCAGTCGGGACAGGGCGGTTGGCTACACCTTC.

This rearrangement joins TRBV20-1 to TRBJ2-4, with TRBD2 identical over 10 bases. Germline CDR1 reads DFQATT; CDR2 reads SNEGSKA (reference sequence). The CDR3 is 17 residues long. The V segment lost 1 base and the J segment 2 bases; nucleotides outside the gene matches: 8. CDR3 DNA: TGCAGTGCTAGAGCCGCATTAGCGGGAGGACCCAAAAACATTCAGTACTTC. Encoded protein: CSARAALAGGPKNIQYF.